Listed below are T cell receptor beta chains from one sample, sequenced in a study of Tregs in tolerant kidney transplant recipients. Libraries were prepared by immunoSEQ multiplex PCR; TCRdb keeps only in-frame clonotypes and omits some of them. The table has around 230,000 clones, around 81% seen once. The specimen was CD4+ T cells from blood. The source of these receptors is a human donor in good health. Each CDR3 is given with its conserved first and last residue. A D gene is named only where the DNA matches it firmly. Clone size is shown for a subset of rows, as once, few, many or a class of expanded clone.

TRBJ2-7 - TRBV29-1 TRBD1 CSVAARTGVGYEQYF TGCAGCGTTGCTGCAAGGACAGGGGTAGGGTACGAGCAGTACTTC
TRBJ2-3 - TRBV4-1 TRBD2 CASSRRLAGVNSDTQYF TGCGCCAGCAGCCGCCGGCTAGCGGGGGTAAATTCAGATACGCAGTATTTT
TRBJ2-3 - TRBV18 TRBD2 CASSPGTSGGAGDTQYF TGTGCCAGCTCTCCTGGGACTAGCGGGGGGGCCGGTGATACGCAGTATTTT
TRBJ2-2 - TRBV6-6 - CASIWAGELFF TGTGCCAGCATTTGGGCCGGGGAGCTGTTTTTT
TRBJ2-6 - TRBV4-1 - CASSQDLNPTGANVLTF TGCGCCAGCAGCCAAGACCTCAACCCTACTGGGGCCAACGTCCTGACTTTC
TRBJ1-1 - TRBV7-9 - CASSHGGRSGTEAFF TGTGCCAGCAGCCACGGTGGGCGATCGGGGACTGAAGCTTTCTTT
TRBJ1-1 - TRBV6-5 TRBD1 CASGTANTEAFF TGTGCCAGTGGGACAGCCAACACTGAAGCTTTCTTT
TRBJ2-3 few TRBV4-1 TRBD2 CASSQGLGGSTDTQYF TGCGCCAGCAGCCAAGGATTGGGCGGGAGTACAGATACGCAGTATTTT
TRBJ1-2 - TRBV30 - CAWSDPGYGYTF TGTGCCTGGAGTGATCCGGGGTATGGCTACACCTTC
TRBJ2-5 - TRBV6-5 - CASSYSIQGEETQYF TGTGCCAGCAGTTACTCGATACAGGGAGAGGAGACCCAGTACTTC
TRBJ2-7 - TRBV20-1 TRBD2 CSAGLAGEQYF TGCAGTGCTGGACTAGCGGGAGAGCAGTACTTC
TRBJ2-5 - TRBV10-3 TRBD1 CAMSSSGGAETQYF TGTGCCATGAGCTCTTCAGGGGGCGCTGAGACCCAGTACTTC
TRBJ2-7 few TRBV4-1 - CASSQWLGRQYF TGCGCCAGCAGCCAGTGGCTCGGTCGGCAGTACTTC
TRBJ2-5 - TRBV6-5 - CASSSPAERETQYF TGTGCCAGCAGTTCCCCCGCCGAGAGAGAGACCCAGTACTTC
TRBJ1-3 - TRBV20-1 - CSAFGRNTIYF TGCAGTGCCTTCGGTCGAAACACCATATATTTT
TRBJ1-2 - TRBV7-2 - CASSPTDSLGYGYTF TGTGCCAGCAGCCCTACAGACAGTCTAGGCTATGGCTACACCTTC
TRBJ1-4 - TRBV25-1 - CASSASWFRAEKLFF TGTGCCAGCAGTGCGTCGTGGTTCCGGGCAGAAAAACTGTTTTTT
TRBJ2-1 - TRBV18 TRBD2 CASSPPGLPSPNEQFF TGTGCCAGCTCACCACCGGGACTACCCTCCCCCAATGAGCAGTTCTTC
TRBJ2-3 - TRBV30 TRBD1 CAWRGTGVDTQYF TGTGCCTGGAGAGGGACAGGGGTGGATACGCAGTATTTT
TRBJ2-7 - TRBV6-5 TRBD2 CASTPTSVSLEQYF TGTGCCAGCACTCCCACTAGCGTCTCCCTCGAGCAGTACTTC
TRBJ2-7 - TRBV7-6 TRBD1 CASSVNRGPYEQYF TGTGCCAGCAGCGTCAACAGGGGGCCCTACGAGCAGTACTTC
TRBJ1-4 - TRBV13 TRBD1 CASRRLGTVNEKLFF TGTGCCAGCAGAAGACTCGGGACAGTTAATGAAAAACTGTTTTTT
TRBJ2-1 - TRBV27 TRBD2 CASSSGTSGSDEQFF TGTGCCAGCAGCTCCGGGACTAGCGGGAGTGATGAGCAGTTCTTC
TRBJ2-1 - TRBV29-1 TRBD2 CSGGGGVSSYNEQFF TGCAGCGGAGGCGGGGGGGTGAGCTCCTACAATGAGCAGTTCTTC
TRBJ1-3 - TRBV30 - CAWRGRVPFSGNTIYF TGTGCCTGGAGGGGCCGCGTACCCTTCTCTGGAAACACCATATATTTT
TRBJ2-7 - TRBV5-1 TRBD1 CASSNGQGSYEQYF TGCGCCAGCAGCAACGGACAGGGATCCTACGAGCAGTACTTC
TRBJ2-1 - TRBV15 TRBD2 CATSRFGGAVYNEQFF TGTGCCACCAGCAGATTCGGGGGGGCCGTCTACAATGAGCAGTTCTTC
TRBJ1-1 - TRBV19 TRBD1 CASSLTGVTEAFF TGTGCCAGTAGTTTGACAGGGGTCACTGAAGCTTTCTTT
TRBJ2-1 - TRBV6-5 - CASSQAGHTYNEQFF TGTGCCAGCAGCCAGGCCGGGCACACCTACAATGAGCAGTTCTTC
TRBJ2-5 - TRBV9 - CASSQVLEETQYF TGTGCCAGCAGCCAAGTTCTCGAAGAGACCCAGTACTTC
TRBJ2-5 - TRBV12-5 TRBD1 CASGLVRGGAETQYF TGTGCTAGTGGTTTGGTGAGAGGGGGCGCGGAGACCCAGTACTTC
TRBJ2-7 - TRBV29-1 - CSVEIWGDEQYF TGCAGCGTTGAAATTTGGGGGGACGAGCAGTACTTC
TRBJ1-5 - TRBV10-3 TRBD1 CAISDSGGIQPQHF TGTGCCATCAGTGATTCAGGGGGTATTCAGCCCCAGCATTTT
TRBJ1-2 - TRBV14 TRBD1 CASSQGGGANYGYTF TGTGCCAGCAGCCAAGGAGGGGGCGCGAACTATGGCTACACCTTC
TRBJ2-5 - TRBV28 - CASSLLRAEQYF TGTGCCAGCAGTTTACTTAGGGCGGAGCAGTACTTC
TRBJ2-1 - TRBV15 - CATSRDWGNEQFF TGTGCCACCAGCAGAGATTGGGGGAATGAGCAGTTCTTC
TRBJ1-4 - TRBV5-6 TRBD1 CASSFTTGGSSAEKLFF TGTGCCAGCAGCTTTACGACAGGGGGCTCCTCTGCTGAAAAACTGTTTTTT